Presented here are 22 T cell receptor beta chains from one specimen sequenced in a study of blood T cell repertoires in COVID-19 (TCRdb year 2020). Libraries were made using the immunoSEQ multiplex PCR assay. Imported from immuneACCESS, the table was reduced by TCRdb to in-frame sequences with V and J called. These copies leave out some clones; in studies compared against another copy, an unresolved V gene accounts for under half, and the cause of the remainder is not known. A total of 330,000 or so clones appear in this sample, approximately 89% of them only once. The ten largest clones add up to just under 4% of the sample. Material: peripheral blood. The receptors here all came from a woman aged 60-75 years with COVID-19, enrolled during active disease.

This clone was recorded a few times. J is TRBJ1-1 and V is TRBV5-1; the match to TRBD1 covers 9 bases. Germline V gene lookup returns CDR1 SGHRS and CDR2 YFSETQ. V lost 3 bases, J lost 7 bases, and 10 bases stayed unmatched. The CDR3 consists of 15 residues. The CDR3 nucleotides are TGCGCCAGCAGCTACCCTACAGGGGGCGCGAATGAAGCTTTCTTT. Translation: CASSYPTGGANEAFF.

This chain connects TRBV5-6 to TRBJ1-5, with 9 bases aligning to TRBD1. The CDR3 covers 15 residues. The J segment lost 4 bases and the V segment lost 1 base, leaving 3 bases of the junction unmatched. CDR1 SGHDT and CDR2 YYEEEE come from the germline V gene. Here the CDR3 reads CASSLTGTGNQPQHF. The CDR3 nucleotides are TGTGCCAGCAGCTTGACCGGGACAGGGAATCAGCCCCAGCATTTT.

J is TRBJ1-1 and V is TRBV28; possibly TRBD1 for D (5 bases). The germline CDR1 and CDR2 sequences are MDHEN and SYDVKM. The CDR3 covers 16 residues. Between the trimmed V and J ends, which lost 7 bases and 3 bases, there was a span of 21 bases. The CDR3 is CASTNPQGQGDTEAFF. Written as DNA, the CDR3 is TGTGCCAGCACCAACCCCCAAGGGCAGGGTGACACTGAAGCTTTCTTT.

The chain uses TRBV19 and TRBJ2-3; 11 bases line up with TRBD2. The CDR3 is 17 residues long. With V trimmed by 3 bases and J by 5 bases, 10 bases remained unmatched. Per the germline V gene, CDR1 is LNHDA and CDR2 is SQIVND (reference sequence). Here the CDR3 DNA reads TGTGCCAGTAGTATGAAATCCCCTAGCGGGGGGCGAGATACGCAGTATTTT. As protein: CASSMKSPSGGRDTQYF.

The rearrangement uses TRBV27 and TRBJ1-1, with D perhaps TRBD1 (6 bases). In germline, CDR1 is MNHEY, CDR2 SMNVEV (reference sequence). The V and J ends lost 7 bases and 4 bases respectively, with 19 bases between them. The CDR3 consists of 15 residues. The CDR3 loop reads CASTPTGGRGTEAFF. The CDR3 coding sequence is TGTGCCAGCACCCCAACGGGGGGCCGGGGCACTGAAGCTTTCTTT.

The gene calls are TRBV11-2 and TRBJ1-4; 7 bases align to TRBD1. Germline V CDR1 and CDR2: SGHAT, FQNNGV. Losses at the gene ends were 6 bases for V and 10 bases for J; bases not matched to a gene: 11. The CDR3 consists of 14 residues. DNA of the CDR3: TGTGCCAGCAGACCTACAGGGGCGCAAGGAAAACTGTTTTTT. This encodes CASRPTGAQGKLFF.

This chain connects TRBV3-1 (or the pseudogene TRBV3-2) to TRBJ2-5; a possible D gene is TRBD2 (6 bases). CDR3 length: 14 amino acids. CDR1 and CDR2 (germline): LGHDT, YNNKEL (reference sequence). The V end lost 5 bases, the J end lost 5 bases, and 15 bases lay between the germline ends. The CDR3 loop is CASSDSGVEETQYF. CDR3 nucleotide sequence: TGTGCCAGCAGCGATTCGGGGGTTGAGGAGACCCAGTACTTC.

The V and J genes are TRBV6-5 and TRBJ2-2; 7 bases line up with TRBD1. CDR3 size: 15 residues. Germline CDR1 is MNHEY and CDR2 is SVGAGI. Germline trimming cut 6 bases from V and 0 bases from J; bases unmatched to any gene: 4. CDR3 loop: CASSHRGSNTGELFF. The CDR3 nucleotides read TGTGCCAGCAGCCACAGGGGCTCGAACACCGGGGAGCTGTTTTTT.

The chain has TRBV5-1 and TRBJ2-7, with a weak D call TRBD2 (6 bases). There are 14 residues in the CDR3. Per germline, CDR1 SGHRS and CDR2 YFSETQ. V was pared by 3 bases and J by 2 bases, with 12 bases between. The CDR3 spells CASSSYAGTYEQYF. CDR3 DNA: TGCGCCAGCAGCTCGTACGCGGGGACCTACGAGCAGTACTTC. The full variable domain, completed using reference TRBV5-1 and TRBJ2-7, is KAGVTQTPRYLIKTRGQQVTLSCSPISGHRSVSWYQQTPGQGLQFLFEYFSETQRNKGNFPGRFSGRQFSNSRSEMNVSTLELGDSALYLCASSSYAGTYEQYFGPGTRLTVT.

There are a few counts of this clone. In DNA form, the CDR3 reads TGTGCCAGCAGCCAATCTACACGGGACAGATATTTT. Translation: CASSQSTRDRYF. The genes are TRBV3-1 (or the pseudogene TRBV3-2) and TRBJ1-3; 7 bases map to TRBD1. The CDR3 is made up of 12 amino acids. V dropped 2 bases and J dropped 15; count of bases not matched to a gene: 7. The germline CDR1 and CDR2 sequences are LGHDT and YNNKEL (reference sequence).

This chain uses TRBV5-6 with TRBJ2-1; TRBD1 aligns across 9 bases. The CDR3 has 15 residues. CDR1 SGHDT and CDR2 YYEEEE come from the germline V gene. J gave up 8 bases and V 4 bases, and 10 bases lay outside the gene matches. The CDR3 DNA reads TGTGCCAGCAGCCCCTCGGGACAGGGTGGGGATGAGCAGTTCTTC. Its translation: CASSPSGQGGDEQFF.

The chain combines TRBV18 with TRBJ2-3; weak D call: TRBD1 (6 bases). V lost 0 bases to trimming and J lost 4 bases, with 14 bases between them. Germline-derived CDR1 and CDR2 are KGHSH and LQKENI. This CDR3 is 16 amino acids long. CDR3 region: CASSPPGTYRADTQYF. For the CDR3, the DNA is TGTGCCAGCTCACCACCCGGGACATACAGAGCAGATACGCAGTATTTT. The full variable domain, with the rest looked up from reference TRBV18 and TRBJ2-3, is NAGVMQNPRHLVRRRGQEARLRCSPMKGHSHVYWYRQLPEEGLKFMVYLQKENIIDESGMPKERFSAEFPKEGPSILRIQQVVRGDSAAYFCASSPPGTYRADTQYFGPGTRLTVL.

This chain connects TRBV28 to TRBJ1-5; tentatively, D is TRBD1 (5 bases). CDR1 is MDHEN, CDR2 SYDVKM, per germline. The CDR3 extends over 16 amino acids. V shed 4 bases and J shed 4 bases, with 17 bases lying between them. The CDR3: CASSSSVGVRNQPQHF. As DNA, the CDR3 is TGTGCCAGCAGTTCTAGTGTAGGGGTGAGAAATCAGCCCCAGCATTTT.

The chain has TRBV5-4 and TRBJ1-2; D possibly corresponds to TRBD1 (5 bases). Germline CDR1 and CDR2: SGHNT and YYREEE (reference sequence). The CDR3 has 14 residues. Trimming took 2 bases from V and 4 from J, leaving 12 bases between them. The chain's CDR3 is CASSLGGDRYGYTF. The DNA of the CDR3 is TGTGCCAGCAGCTTAGGAGGGGACCGCTATGGCTACACCTTC.

This chain uses TRBV29-1 with TRBJ2-7; 8 bases fit TRBD2. Unmatched junction bases numbered 12, after V lost 3 bases and J lost 5 bases. This CDR3 spans 15 amino acids. Germline assignment: CDR1 SQVTM and CDR2 ANQGSEA. The CDR3 reads CSVDPGGQGEHEQYF. CDR3 nucleotide sequence: TGCAGCGTTGACCCGGGGGGGCAGGGAGAGCACGAGCAGTACTTC.

The chain combines TRBV19 with TRBJ1-2, with 8 bases lining up with TRBD1. The CDR3 has 14 residues. The germline V gene has CDR1 LNHDA and CDR2 SQIVND (reference sequence). With V trimmed by 5 bases and J by 8 bases, 10 bases remained unmatched. CDR3 residues: CASSDRGGSEGYTF. The CDR3 DNA reads as TGTGCCAGTAGTGACAGGGGAGGTTCGGAAGGCTACACCTTC.

Only one count was recorded for this clone. The chain carries TRBV6-5 and TRBJ1-5, with 8 bases identical to TRBD1. The J segment lost 5 bases and the V segment lost 7 bases, leaving 4 bases of the junction unmatched. Per germline, CDR1 MNHEY and CDR2 SVGAGI. The CDR3 extends over 13 amino acids. The CDR3 region is CASINRGYQPQHF. The CDR3 DNA follows: TGTGCCAGCATTAACAGGGGGTATCAGCCCCAGCATTTT.

The gene calls are TRBV29-1 and TRBJ2-7; the match to TRBD1 covers 10 bases. This CDR3 has 13 residues. Germline V gene data show CDR1 as SQVTM and CDR2 as ANQGSEA. The V and J ends lost 8 bases and 5 bases, in that order; junction bases with no gene match: 9. CDR3 sequence (DNA): TGCAGCCTCCCAAACGGGACAGGGGACGAGCAGTACTTC. It yields the protein CSLPNGTGDEQYF.

The gene calls are TRBV11-1 and TRBJ2-3; 7 positions agree with TRBD1. The CDR3 contains 14 residues. V lost 3 bases to trimming and J lost 5 bases; unmatched junction nucleotides: 5. The V gene's germline CDR1 is SGHAT and CDR2 FQDESV (reference sequence). The CDR3 protein is CASSFTRGQDTQYF. The DNA for the CDR3 is TGTGCCAGCAGCTTTACAAGGGGGCAAGATACGCAGTATTTT.

This chain uses TRBV4-1 with TRBJ1-5; 9 bases map to TRBD1. The V gene's germline CDR1 is MGHRA and CDR2 YSYEKL. Unmatched junction bases numbered 5, after V lost 4 bases and J lost 1 base. The CDR3 runs to 16 residues. CDR3 loop: CASSRGQGGSNQPQHF. CDR3 sequence (DNA): TGCGCCAGCAGCCGGGGACAGGGCGGCAGCAATCAGCCCCAGCATTTT.

The count of this clone is one. The CDR3 sequence is CASSPLGGGANTGELFF. The CDR3 nucleotides are TGTGCCAGCTCACCACTTGGAGGAGGAGCGAACACCGGGGAGCTGTTTTTT. The chain links TRBV18 to TRBJ2-2; D is possibly TRBD2 (5 bases). There are 17 residues in the CDR3. Trimming removed 1 base at V and 0 bases at J, with 12 bases between. Germline-derived CDR1 and CDR2 are KGHSH and LQKENI.

The chain combines TRBV11-2 with TRBJ1-5; D possibly corresponds to TRBD1 (5 bases). Trimming removed 5 bases from V and 6 bases from J, with 11 bases in between. This CDR3 has 13 amino acids. Per germline, CDR1 SGHAT and CDR2 FQNNGV. DNA of the CDR3: TGTGCCAGCAGCCATTCAGGGTTTCAGCCCCAGCATTTT. It codes for CASSHSGFQPQHF.